One and the same sample provided the 14 T cell receptor beta chains below, sequenced in a study of T cells during gluten challenge in celiac disease. Lineage-negative, tetramer-binding CD3+ CD4+ cells lacking CD45RA and CD62L but expressing integrin beta7 were gated. Each cell's paired alpha and beta chains came from three nested multiplex PCRs covering all V genes. TCRdb fed the single-cell sequencing reads into MiXCR, producing one record per CDR3 protein. The sample data list some 90 distinct CDR3 sequences. The sequences come from gluten-specific CD4+ T cells sorted from blood using tetramers, collected at baseline or on day 6, 14 or 28 of gluten challenge (not recorded which). These receptors originate from a female donor with celiac disease.

By its share, this clonotype is medium-sized. This sequence joins TRBV5-6 and TRBJ2-7, with 8 positions matching TRBD2. The germline V gene has CDR1 SGHDT and CDR2 YYEEEE. CDR3 length equals 18 residues. The V and J ends lost 4 bases and 0 bases, in that order; junction bases with no gene match: 15. The CDR3 here is CASSPFGHKAGVSYEQYV. The CDR3, as DNA: TGTGCCAGCAGCCCCTTCGGTCACAAAGCGGGAGTCTCCTACGAGCAGTACGTC.

This chain joins TRBV7-2 and TRBJ2-3; TRBD2 matches at 7 bases. Per germline, CDR1 SGHTA and CDR2 FQGNSA. The CDR3 consists of 15 residues. V dropped 2 bases and J dropped 6; count of bases not matched to a gene: 8. The CDR3 here is CASSLRVGGGDTQYF. The CDR3 DNA reads as TGTGCCAGCAGCTTACGGGTGGGGGGAGGGGATACGCAGTATTTT. Supplemented by reference TRBV7-2 and TRBJ2-3, the full variable domain reads GAGVSQSPSNKVTEKGKDVELRCDPISGHTALYWYRQSLGQGLEFLIYFQGNSAPDKSGLPSDRFSAERTGGSVSTLTIQRTQQEDSAVYLCASSLRVGGGDTQYFGPGTRLTVL.

The chain carries TRBV20-1 and TRBJ1-2; D is ambiguous. The germline V gene encodes CDR1 DFQATT and CDR2 SNEGSKA (reference sequence). Between the trimmed V and J ends, which lost 1 base and 6 bases, there was a span of 18 bases. The CDR3 totals 15 residues. CDR3 amino acids: CSARVPTGDWDGYTF. The CDR3 DNA follows: TGCAGTGCTAGAGTCCCGACCGGGGATTGGGATGGCTACACCTTC.

This clonotype was seen only once. V gene TRBV2 combines with J gene TRBJ2-3; a weak D match, TRBD2 (6 bases). Trimming took 6 bases from V and 0 from J, leaving 19 bases between them. Germline values: CDR1 SNHLY, CDR2 FYNNEI. The CDR3 loop spans 17 amino acids. CDR3 amino acids: CASRDYPTPTSTDTQYF. CDR3 bases: TGTGCCAGCAGGGACTATCCGACACCGACGAGCACAGATACGCAGTATTTT.

By its share, this clonotype is hyperexpanded (1% or more). CDR3 DNA: TGTGCCAGCAGTTCACGTCTTGGGTATGGCTACACCTTC. Residues: CASSSRLGYGYTF. The chain has TRBV12-3 or TRBV12-4 and TRBJ1-2; no clear D. This CDR3 has 13 residues. Trimming cost V 4 bases and J 5 bases, with 11 bases left between them.

This clonotype is hyperexpanded. The V gene is TRBV9, the J gene TRBJ2-3, with 8 bases lining up with TRBD2. The ends lost 2 bases at V and 2 bases at J; junction bases unmatched: 4. CDR3 length: 15 residues. CDR1 and CDR2 (germline): SGDLS, YYNGEE. CDR3 residues: CASSVGSGDTDTQYF. In DNA, the CDR3 is TGTGCCAGCAGCGTGGGTAGCGGGGACACAGATACGCAGTATTTT.

V usage is TRBV5-1 and J usage is TRBJ2-2; maybe TRBD2 (5 bases). CDR1 is SGHRS, CDR2 YFSETQ, per germline. V was pared by 0 bases and J by 2 bases, with 8 bases between. CDR3 length: 15 residues. Here the CDR3 reads CASSLGLANTGELFF. CDR3 DNA: TGCGCCAGCAGCTTGGGGCTAGCCAACACCGGGGAGCTGTTTTTT.

There are a few counts of this clonotype. J is TRBJ2-2 and V is TRBV6-5; 9 bases agree with TRBD1. This CDR3 contains 17 residues. CDR1 is MNHEY and CDR2 is SVGAGI in the germline V gene. The V and J ends lost 8 bases and 0 bases, in that order; junction bases with no gene match: 10. The CDR3 sequence is CASGRLWDRANTGELFF. CDR3 nucleotides: TGTGCCAGCGGTCGTCTCTGGGACAGGGCGAACACCGGGGAGCTGTTTTTT.

The table lists this clonotype with a few counts. This sequence joins TRBV5-1 and TRBJ1-6, with D possibly being TRBD1 (6 bases). The CDR3 runs 17 residues. The germline V gene encodes CDR1 SGHRS and CDR2 YFSETQ. The V end lost 3 bases, the J end lost 6 bases, and 19 bases lay between the germline ends. Here the CDR3 reads CASSSSDRWRSNSPLHF. The CDR3 coding sequence is TGCGCCAGCAGCTCCTCCGACAGGTGGCGATCTAATTCACCCCTCCACTTT.

By share, this clonotype counts as medium-sized (0.01 to 0.1%). V is TRBV20-1 and J is TRBJ2-2, with TRBD2 identical over 8 bases. This CDR3 comprises 16 residues. Germline CDR1 DFQATT, CDR2 SNEGSKA (reference sequence). V was pared by 0 bases and J by 5 bases, with 8 bases of the junction left unmatched. The chain's CDR3 is CSARDRGGLSTGELFF. CDR3 nucleotide sequence: TGCAGTGCTAGAGATCGGGGGGGGCTCAGTACCGGGGAGCTGTTTTTT.

This chain uses TRBV7-2 with TRBJ1-1; tentative D call: TRBD1 (5 bases). V was shortened by 3 bases and J by 4 bases, with 12 bases between the two germline ends. The CDR3 loop spans 14 amino acids. CDR1 and CDR2 (germline): SGHTA, FQGNSA. The CDR3 region is CASSFSGGITEAFF. CDR3 nucleotide sequence: TGTGCCAGCAGCTTCTCTGGGGGTATCACTGAAGCTTTCTTT. Variable domain in full (rest from reference TRBV7-2 and TRBJ1-1): GAGVSQSPSNKVTEKGKDVELRCDPISGHTALYWYRQSLGQGLEFLIYFQGNSAPDKSGLPSDRFSAERTGGSVSTLTIQRTQQEDSAVYLCASSFSGGITEAFFGQGTRLTVV.

By proportion, this clonotype is hyperexpanded. The gene calls are TRBV5-6 and TRBJ2-3; no firm D call. Germline V gives CDR1 SGHDT, CDR2 YYEEEE. The CDR3 loop spans 11 amino acids. V was pared by 5 bases and J by 3 bases, with 4 bases between. The CDR3 here is CASSFTDTQYF. The CDR3 DNA reads TGTGCCAGCAGTTTTACAGATACGCAGTATTTT.

The chain carries TRBV6-1 and TRBJ1-2; possible D gene TRBD1, 6 bases. This CDR3 comprises 17 residues. Trimming removed 1 base at V and 1 base at J, with 16 bases between. CDR1 is MNHNS and CDR2 is SASEGT in the germline V gene. CDR3 loop: CASSEVPTWGLNYGYTF. CDR3 coding DNA: TGTGCCAGCAGTGAAGTCCCCACTTGGGGGCTTAACTATGGCTACACCTTC.

By sample share, this clonotype is large. The V gene is TRBV11-2, the J gene TRBJ2-1, with D uncertain. Germline lookup yields CDR1 SGHAT and CDR2 FQNNGV. The CDR3 contains 14 residues. V was cut by 1 base and J by 9 bases, with 13 bases left in between. CDR3: CASSLGWLRVEQFF. In nucleotides, the CDR3 is TGTGCCAGCAGCTTAGGCTGGCTTCGGGTTGAGCAGTTCTTC.